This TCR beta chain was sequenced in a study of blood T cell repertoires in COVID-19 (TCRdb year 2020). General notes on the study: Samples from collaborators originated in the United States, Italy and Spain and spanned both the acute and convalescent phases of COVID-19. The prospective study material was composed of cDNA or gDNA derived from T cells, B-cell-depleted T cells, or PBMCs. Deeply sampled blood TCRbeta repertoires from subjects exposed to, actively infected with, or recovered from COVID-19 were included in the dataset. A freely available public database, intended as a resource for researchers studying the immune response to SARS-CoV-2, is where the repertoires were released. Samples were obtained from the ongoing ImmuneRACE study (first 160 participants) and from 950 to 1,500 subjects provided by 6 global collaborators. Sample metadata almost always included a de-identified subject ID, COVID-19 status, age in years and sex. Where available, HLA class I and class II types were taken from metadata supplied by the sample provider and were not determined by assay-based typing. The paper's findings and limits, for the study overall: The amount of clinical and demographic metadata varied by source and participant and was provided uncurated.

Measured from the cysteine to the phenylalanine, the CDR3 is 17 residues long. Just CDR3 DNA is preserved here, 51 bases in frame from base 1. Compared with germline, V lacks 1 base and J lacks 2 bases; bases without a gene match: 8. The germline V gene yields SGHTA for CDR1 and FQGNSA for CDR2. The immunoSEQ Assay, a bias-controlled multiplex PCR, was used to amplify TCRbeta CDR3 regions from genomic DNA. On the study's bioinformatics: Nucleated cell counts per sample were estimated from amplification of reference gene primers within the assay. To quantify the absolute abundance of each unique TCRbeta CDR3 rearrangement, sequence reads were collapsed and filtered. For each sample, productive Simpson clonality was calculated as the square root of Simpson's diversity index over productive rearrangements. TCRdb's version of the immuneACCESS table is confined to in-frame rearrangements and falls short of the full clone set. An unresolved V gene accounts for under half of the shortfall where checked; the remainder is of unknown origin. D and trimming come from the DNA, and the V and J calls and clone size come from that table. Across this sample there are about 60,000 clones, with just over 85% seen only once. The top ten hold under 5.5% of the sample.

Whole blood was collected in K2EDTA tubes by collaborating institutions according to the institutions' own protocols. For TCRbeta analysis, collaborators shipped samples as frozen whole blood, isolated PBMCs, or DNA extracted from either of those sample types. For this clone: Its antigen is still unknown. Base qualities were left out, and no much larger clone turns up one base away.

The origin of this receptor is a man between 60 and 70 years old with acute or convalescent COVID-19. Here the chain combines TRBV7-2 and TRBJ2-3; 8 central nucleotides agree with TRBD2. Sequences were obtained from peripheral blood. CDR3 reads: CASSLDWAGGTTDTQYF. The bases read TGTGCCAGCAGCTTAGATTGGGCGGGAGGAACCACAGATACGCAGTATTTT.